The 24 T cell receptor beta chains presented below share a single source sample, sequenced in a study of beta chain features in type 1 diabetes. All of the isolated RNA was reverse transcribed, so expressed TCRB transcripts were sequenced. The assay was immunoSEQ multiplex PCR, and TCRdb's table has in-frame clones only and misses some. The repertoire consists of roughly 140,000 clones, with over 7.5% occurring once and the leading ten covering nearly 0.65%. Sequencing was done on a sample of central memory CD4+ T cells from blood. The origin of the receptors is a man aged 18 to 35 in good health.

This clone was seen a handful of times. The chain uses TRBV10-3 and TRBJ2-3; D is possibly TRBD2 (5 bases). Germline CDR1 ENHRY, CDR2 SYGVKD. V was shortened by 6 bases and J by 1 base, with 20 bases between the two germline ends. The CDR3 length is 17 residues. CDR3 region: CAIRSSAGIWGTDTQYF. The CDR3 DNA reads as TGTGCCATCAGGAGTTCGGCCGGGATCTGGGGCACAGATACGCAGTATTTT.

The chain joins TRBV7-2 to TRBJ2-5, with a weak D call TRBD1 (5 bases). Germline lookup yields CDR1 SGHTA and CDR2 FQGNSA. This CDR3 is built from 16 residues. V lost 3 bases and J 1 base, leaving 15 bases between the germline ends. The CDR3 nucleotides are TGTGCCAGCAGCTTCGCCTTTGCCAGGGTCCAAGAGACCCAGTACTTC. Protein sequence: CASSFAFARVQETQYF.

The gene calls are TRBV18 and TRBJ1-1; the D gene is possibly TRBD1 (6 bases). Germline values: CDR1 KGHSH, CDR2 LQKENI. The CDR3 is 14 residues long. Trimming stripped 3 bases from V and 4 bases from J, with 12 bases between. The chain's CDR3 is CASSPTGMVTEAFF. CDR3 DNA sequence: TGTGCCAGCTCACCTACAGGGATGGTCACTGAAGCTTTCTTT.

The CDR3 sequence is CASSSGTSYTYEQYF. For the CDR3, the DNA is TGTGCCAGCAGCTCCGGGACTAGTTATACTTACGAGCAGTACTTC. This chain uses TRBV5-4 with TRBJ2-7; TRBD2 aligns across 8 bases. The J segment lost 4 bases and the V segment lost 3 bases, leaving 9 bases of the junction unmatched. Germline V gene data show CDR1 as SGHNT and CDR2 as YYREEE (reference sequence). The CDR3 consists of 15 residues. Looking up the rest from reference TRBV5-4 and TRBJ2-7 gives the full variable domain: ETGVTQSPTHLIKTRGQQVTLRCSSQSGHNTVSWYQQALGQGPQFIFQYYREEENGRGNFPPRFSGLQFPNYSSELNVNALELDDSALYLCASSSGTSYTYEQYFGPGTRLTVT.

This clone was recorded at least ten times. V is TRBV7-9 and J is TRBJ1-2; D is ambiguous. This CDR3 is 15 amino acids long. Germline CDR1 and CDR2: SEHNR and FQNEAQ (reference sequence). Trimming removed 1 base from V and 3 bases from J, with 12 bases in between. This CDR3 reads CASSLGGVKHYGYTF. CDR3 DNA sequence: TGTGCCAGCAGCTTAGGAGGAGTTAAACACTATGGCTACACCTTC.

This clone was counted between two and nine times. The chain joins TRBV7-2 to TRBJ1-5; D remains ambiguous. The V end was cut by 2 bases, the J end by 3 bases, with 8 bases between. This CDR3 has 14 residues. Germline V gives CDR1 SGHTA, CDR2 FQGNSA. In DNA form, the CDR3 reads TGTGCCAGCAGCTTACTGGCAGTCAATCAGCCCCAGCATTTT. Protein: CASSLLAVNQPQHF. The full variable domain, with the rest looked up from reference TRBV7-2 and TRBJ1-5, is GAGVSQSPSNKVTEKGKDVELRCDPISGHTALYWYRQSLGQGLEFLIYFQGNSAPDKSGLPSDRFSAERTGGSVSTLTIQRTQQEDSAVYLCASSLLAVNQPQHFGDGTRLSIL.

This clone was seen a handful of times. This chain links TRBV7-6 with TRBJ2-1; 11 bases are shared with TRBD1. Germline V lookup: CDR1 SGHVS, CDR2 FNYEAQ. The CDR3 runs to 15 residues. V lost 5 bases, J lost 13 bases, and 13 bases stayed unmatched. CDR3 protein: CASSLGQGTGGDQFF. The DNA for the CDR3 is TGTGCCAGCAGCCTCGGACAGGGGACAGGGGGGGACCAGTTCTTC.

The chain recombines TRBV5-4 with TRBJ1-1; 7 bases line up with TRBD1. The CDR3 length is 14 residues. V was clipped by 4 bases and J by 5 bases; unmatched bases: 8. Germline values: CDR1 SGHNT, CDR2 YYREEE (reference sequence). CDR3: CASSNTGASTEAFF. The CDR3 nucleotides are TGTGCCAGCAGCAATACAGGGGCCTCTACTGAAGCTTTCTTT.

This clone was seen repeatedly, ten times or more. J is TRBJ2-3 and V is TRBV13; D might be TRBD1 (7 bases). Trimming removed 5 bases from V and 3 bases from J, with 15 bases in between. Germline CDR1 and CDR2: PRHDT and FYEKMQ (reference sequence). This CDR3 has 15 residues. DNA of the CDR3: TGTGCCAGCAGCCCCTGGGACAGCGGGACAGATACGCAGTATTTT. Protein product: CASSPWDSGTDTQYF.

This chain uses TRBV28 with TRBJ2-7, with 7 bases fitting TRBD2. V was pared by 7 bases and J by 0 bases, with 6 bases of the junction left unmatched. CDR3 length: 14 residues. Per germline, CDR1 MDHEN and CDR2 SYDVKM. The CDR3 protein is CASTGGESSYEQYF. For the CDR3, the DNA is TGTGCCAGCACTGGGGGGGAGAGCTCCTACGAGCAGTACTTC.

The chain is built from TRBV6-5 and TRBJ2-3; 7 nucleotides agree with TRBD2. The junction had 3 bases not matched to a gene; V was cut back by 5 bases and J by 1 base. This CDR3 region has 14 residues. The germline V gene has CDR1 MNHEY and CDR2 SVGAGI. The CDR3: CASSRGSRTDTQYF. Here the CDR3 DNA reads TGTGCCAGCAGTCGCGGGAGCCGCACAGATACGCAGTATTTT.

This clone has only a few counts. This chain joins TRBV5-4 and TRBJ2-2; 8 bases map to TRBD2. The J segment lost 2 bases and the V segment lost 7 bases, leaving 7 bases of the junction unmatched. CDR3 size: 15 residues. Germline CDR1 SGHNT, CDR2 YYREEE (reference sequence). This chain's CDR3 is CASSAAGGNTGELFF. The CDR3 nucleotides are TGTGCCAGCTCTGCGGCGGGAGGCAACACCGGGGAGCTGTTTTTT.

Written as DNA, the CDR3 is TGTGCCAGCAGCACCTTAGCGGGGCCCTCCTACGAGCAGTACTTC. Its protein is CASSTLAGPSYEQYF. This chain links TRBV9 with TRBJ2-7, with 8 bases lining up with TRBD2. J was trimmed by 0 bases and V by 4 bases; bases with no gene match: 6. The germline V gene has CDR1 SGDLS and CDR2 YYNGEE. The CDR3 contains 15 residues.

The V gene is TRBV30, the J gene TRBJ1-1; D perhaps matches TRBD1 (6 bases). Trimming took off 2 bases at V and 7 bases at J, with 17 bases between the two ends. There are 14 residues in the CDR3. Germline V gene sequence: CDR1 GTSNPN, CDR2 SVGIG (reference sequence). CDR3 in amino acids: CAWSPTGFGIEAFF. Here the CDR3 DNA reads TGTGCCTGGAGTCCTACAGGGTTCGGTATTGAAGCTTTCTTT. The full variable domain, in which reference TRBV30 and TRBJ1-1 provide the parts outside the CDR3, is SQTIHQWPATLVQPVGSPLSLECTVEGTSNPNLYWYRQAAGRGLQLLFYSVGIGQISSEVPQNLSASRPQDRQFILSSKKLLLSDSGFYLCAWSPTGFGIEAFFGQGTRLTVV.

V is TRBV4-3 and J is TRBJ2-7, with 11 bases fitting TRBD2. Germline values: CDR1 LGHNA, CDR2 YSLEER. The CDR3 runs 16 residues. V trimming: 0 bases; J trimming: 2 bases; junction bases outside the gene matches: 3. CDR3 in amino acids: CASSQELAGAPYEQYF. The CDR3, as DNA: TGCGCCAGCAGCCAAGAACTAGCGGGAGCACCCTACGAGCAGTACTTC.

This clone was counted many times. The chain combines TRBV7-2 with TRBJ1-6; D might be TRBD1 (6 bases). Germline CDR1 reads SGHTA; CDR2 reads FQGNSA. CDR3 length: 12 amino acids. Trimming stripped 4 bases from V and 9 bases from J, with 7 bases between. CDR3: CASSSQGSPLHF. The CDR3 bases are TGTGCCAGCAGCTCACAGGGTTCACCCCTCCACTTT.

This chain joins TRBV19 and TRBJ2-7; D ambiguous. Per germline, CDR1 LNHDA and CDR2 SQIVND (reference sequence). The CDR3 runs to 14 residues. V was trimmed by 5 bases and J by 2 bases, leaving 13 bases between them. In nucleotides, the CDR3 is TGTGCCAGTAGTGCCAGAAGGAGCACCTACGAGCAGTACTTC. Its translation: CASSARRSTYEQYF. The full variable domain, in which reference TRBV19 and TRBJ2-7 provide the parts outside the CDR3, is DGGITQSPKYLFRKEGQNVTLSCEQNLNHDAMYWYRQDPGQGLRLIYYSQIVNDFQKGDIAEGYSVSREKKESFPLTVTSAQKNPTAFYLCASSARRSTYEQYFGPGTRLTVT.

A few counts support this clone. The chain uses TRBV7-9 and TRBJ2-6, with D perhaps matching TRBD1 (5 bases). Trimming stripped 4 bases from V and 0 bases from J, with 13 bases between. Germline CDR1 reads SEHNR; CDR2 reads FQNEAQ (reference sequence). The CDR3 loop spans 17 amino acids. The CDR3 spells CASSSRGGASGANVLTF. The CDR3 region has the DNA TGTGCCAGCAGCTCACGCGGTGGGGCCTCTGGGGCCAACGTCCTGACTTTC.

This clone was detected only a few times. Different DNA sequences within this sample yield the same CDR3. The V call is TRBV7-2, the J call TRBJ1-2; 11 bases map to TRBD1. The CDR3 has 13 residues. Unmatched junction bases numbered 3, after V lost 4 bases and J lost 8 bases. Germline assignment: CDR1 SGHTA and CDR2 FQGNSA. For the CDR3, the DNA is TGTGCCAGCAGCTCGGGACAGGGGGGAGGCTACACCTTC. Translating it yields CASSSGQGGGYTF.

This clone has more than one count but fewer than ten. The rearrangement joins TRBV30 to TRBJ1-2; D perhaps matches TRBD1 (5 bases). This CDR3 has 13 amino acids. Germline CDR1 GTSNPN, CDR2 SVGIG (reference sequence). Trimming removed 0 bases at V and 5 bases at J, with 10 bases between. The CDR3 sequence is CAWSVSGQYGYTF. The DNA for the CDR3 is TGTGCCTGGAGTGTAAGTGGACAATATGGCTACACCTTC.

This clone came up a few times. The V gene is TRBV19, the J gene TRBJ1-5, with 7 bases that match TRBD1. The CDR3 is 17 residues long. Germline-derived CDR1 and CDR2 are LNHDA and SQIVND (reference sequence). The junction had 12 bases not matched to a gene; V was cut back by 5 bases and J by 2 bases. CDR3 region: CASSLRPGGQRNQPQHF. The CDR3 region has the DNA TGTGCCAGTAGTCTCAGGCCAGGGGGACAACGCAATCAGCCCCAGCATTTT.

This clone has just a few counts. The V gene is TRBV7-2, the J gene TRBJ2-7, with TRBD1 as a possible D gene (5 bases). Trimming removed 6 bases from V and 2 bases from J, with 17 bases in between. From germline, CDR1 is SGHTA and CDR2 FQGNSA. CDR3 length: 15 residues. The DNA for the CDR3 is TGTGCCAGCAGTCGAGGACAACTACCGACCTACGAGCAGTACTTC. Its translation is CASSRGQLPTYEQYF.

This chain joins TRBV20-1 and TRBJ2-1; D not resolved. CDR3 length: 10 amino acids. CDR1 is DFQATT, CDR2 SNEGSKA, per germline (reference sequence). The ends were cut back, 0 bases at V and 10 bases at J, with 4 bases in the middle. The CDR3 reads CSARDEEQFF. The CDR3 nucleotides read TGCAGTGCTAGAGATGAGGAGCAGTTCTTC.

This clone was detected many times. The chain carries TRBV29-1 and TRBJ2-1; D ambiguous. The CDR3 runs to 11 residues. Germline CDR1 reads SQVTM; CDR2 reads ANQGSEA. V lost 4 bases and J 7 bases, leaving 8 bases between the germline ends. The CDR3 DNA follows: TGCAGCGTTGTCAGATGGAATGAGCAGTTCTTC. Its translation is CSVVRWNEQFF.